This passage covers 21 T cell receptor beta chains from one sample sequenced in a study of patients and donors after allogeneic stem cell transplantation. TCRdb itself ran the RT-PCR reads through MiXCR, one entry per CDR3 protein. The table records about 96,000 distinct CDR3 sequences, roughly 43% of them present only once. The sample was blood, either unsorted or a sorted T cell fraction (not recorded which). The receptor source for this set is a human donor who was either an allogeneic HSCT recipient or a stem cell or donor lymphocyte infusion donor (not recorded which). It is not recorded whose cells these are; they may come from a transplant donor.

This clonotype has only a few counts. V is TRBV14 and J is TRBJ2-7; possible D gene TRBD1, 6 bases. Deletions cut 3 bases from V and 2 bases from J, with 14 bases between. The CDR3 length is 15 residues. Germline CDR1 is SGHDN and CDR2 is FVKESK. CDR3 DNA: TGTGCCAGCAGCCACCGACAGGCTCCAGCCTACGAGCAGTACTTC. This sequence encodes CASSHRQAPAYEQYF.

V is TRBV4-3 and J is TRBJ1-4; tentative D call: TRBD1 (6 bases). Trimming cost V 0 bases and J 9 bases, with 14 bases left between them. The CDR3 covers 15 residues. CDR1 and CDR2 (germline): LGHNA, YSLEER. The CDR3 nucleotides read TGCGCCAGCAGCCAAGATACGAGGGGGATGAAAAAACTGTTTTTT. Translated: CASSQDTRGMKKLFF.

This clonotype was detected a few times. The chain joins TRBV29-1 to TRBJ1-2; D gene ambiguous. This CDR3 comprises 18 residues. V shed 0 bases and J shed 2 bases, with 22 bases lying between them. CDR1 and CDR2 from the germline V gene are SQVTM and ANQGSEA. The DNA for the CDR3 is TGCAGCGTTGAAGACCGCTACGAGGACCTCCGCGGAAACTATGGCTACACCTTC. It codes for CSVEDRYEDLRGNYGYTF. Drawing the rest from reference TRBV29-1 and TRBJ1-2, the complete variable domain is SAVISQKPSRDICQRGTSLTIQCQVDSQVTMMFWYRQQPGQSLTLIATANQGSEATYESGFVIDKFPISRPNLTFSTLTVSNMSPEDSSIYLCSVEDRYEDLRGNYGYTFGSGTRLTVV.

The CDR3 sequence: CASSLTRDTEAFF. In nucleotides, the CDR3 is TGTGCCAGCAGCTTGACTAGGGACACTGAAGCTTTCTTT. This chain links TRBV5-6 with TRBJ1-1; no firm D call. Trimming removed 1 base at V and 3 bases at J, with 7 bases between. This CDR3 region has 13 residues. CDR1 and CDR2 from the germline V gene are SGHDT and YYEEEE.

CDR3 nucleotide sequence: TGCAGTGCTAGTTCCGGGGGGTCTGGACAGCCCCAGCATTTT. Protein: CSASSGGSGQPQHF. The chain has TRBV20-1 and TRBJ1-5, with D perhaps TRBD1 (5 bases). Looked up from germline, CDR1 is DFQATT and CDR2 is SNEGSKA (reference sequence). CDR3 length: 14 amino acids. V lost 3 bases and J lost 7, with 16 bases in between.

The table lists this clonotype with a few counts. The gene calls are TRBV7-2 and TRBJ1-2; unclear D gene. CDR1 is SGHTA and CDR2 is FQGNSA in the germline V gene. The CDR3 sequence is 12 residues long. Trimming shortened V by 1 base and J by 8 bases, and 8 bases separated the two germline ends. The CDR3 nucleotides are TGTGCCAGCAGCTTAGTAGTGGTAGGCTACACCTTC. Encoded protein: CASSLVVVGYTF.

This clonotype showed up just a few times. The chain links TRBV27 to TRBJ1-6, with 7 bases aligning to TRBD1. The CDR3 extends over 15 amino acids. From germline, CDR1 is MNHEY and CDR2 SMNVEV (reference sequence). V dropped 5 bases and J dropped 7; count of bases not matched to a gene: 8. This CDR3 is CASSRTGVQNSPLHF. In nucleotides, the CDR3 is TGTGCCAGCAGTCGCACAGGGGTGCAGAATTCACCCCTCCACTTT.

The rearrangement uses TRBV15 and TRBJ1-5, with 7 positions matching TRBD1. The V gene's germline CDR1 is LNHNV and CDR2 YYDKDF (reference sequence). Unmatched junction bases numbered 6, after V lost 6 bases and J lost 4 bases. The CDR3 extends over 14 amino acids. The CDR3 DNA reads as TGTGCCACCAGGCGGGGACAGTATAATCAGCCCCAGCATTTT. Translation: CATRRGQYNQPQHF.

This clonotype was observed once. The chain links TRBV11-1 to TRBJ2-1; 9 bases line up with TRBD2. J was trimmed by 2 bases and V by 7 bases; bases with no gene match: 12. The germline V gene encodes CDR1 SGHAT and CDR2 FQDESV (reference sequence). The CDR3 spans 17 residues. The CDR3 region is CASTSLRTSATYNEQFF. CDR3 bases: TGTGCCAGCACCTCATTACGGACTAGCGCAACCTACAATGAGCAGTTCTTC.

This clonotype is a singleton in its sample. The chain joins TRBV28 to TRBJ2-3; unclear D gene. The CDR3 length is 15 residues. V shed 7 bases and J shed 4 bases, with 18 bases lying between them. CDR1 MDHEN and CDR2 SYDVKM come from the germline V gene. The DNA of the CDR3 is TGTGCCAGCACCATAAACTATTTAGGTGCAGATACGCAGTATTTT. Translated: CASTINYLGADTQYF.

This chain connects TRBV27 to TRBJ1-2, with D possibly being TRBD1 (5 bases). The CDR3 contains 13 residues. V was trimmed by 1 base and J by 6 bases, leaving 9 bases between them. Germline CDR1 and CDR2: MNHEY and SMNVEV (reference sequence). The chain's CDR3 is CASSLWAGNGYTF. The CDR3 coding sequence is TGTGCCAGCAGTTTATGGGCAGGGAATGGCTACACCTTC.

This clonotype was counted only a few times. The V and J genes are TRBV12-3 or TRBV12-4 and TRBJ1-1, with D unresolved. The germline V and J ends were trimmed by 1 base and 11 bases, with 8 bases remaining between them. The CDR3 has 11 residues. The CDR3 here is CASSLGPLAFF. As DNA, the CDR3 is TGTGCCAGCAGTTTAGGTCCCTTGGCTTTCTTT.

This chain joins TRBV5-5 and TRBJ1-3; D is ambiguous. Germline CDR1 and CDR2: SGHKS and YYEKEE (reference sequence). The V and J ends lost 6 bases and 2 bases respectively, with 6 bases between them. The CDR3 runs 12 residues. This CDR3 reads CASMDPGNTIYF. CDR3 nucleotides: TGTGCCAGCATGGACCCTGGAAACACCATATATTTT.

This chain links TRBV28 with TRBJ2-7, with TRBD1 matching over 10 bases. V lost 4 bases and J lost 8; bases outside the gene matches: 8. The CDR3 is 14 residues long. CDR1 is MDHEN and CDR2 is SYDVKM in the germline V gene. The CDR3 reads CASSSLDRGRKQYF. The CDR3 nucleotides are TGTGCCAGCAGTTCTCTAGACAGGGGGCGTAAGCAGTACTTC.

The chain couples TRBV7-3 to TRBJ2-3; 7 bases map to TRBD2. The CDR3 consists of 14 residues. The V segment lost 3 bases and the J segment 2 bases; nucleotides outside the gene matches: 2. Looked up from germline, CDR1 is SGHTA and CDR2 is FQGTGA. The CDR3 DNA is TGTGCCAGCAGCTTGCGGGGGTTCACAGATACGCAGTATTTT. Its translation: CASSLRGFTDTQYF.

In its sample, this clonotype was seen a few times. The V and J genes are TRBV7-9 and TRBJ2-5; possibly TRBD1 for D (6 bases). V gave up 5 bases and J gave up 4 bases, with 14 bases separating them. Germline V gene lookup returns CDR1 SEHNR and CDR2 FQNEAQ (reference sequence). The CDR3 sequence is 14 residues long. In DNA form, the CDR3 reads TGTGCCAGCAGCCACTCACAGGGCCGAGAGACCCAGTACTTC. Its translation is CASSHSQGRETQYF.

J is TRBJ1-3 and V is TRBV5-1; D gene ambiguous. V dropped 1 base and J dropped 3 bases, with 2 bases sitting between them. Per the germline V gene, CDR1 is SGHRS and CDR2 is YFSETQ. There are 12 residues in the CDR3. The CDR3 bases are TGCGCCAGCAGCTTGAATGGAAACACCATATATTTT. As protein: CASSLNGNTIYF.

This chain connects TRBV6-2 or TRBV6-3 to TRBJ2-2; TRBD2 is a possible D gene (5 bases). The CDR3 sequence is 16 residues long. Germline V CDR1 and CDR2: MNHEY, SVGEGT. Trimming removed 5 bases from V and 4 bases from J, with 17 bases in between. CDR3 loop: CASSDRTVRVTGELFF. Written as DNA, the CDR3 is TGTGCCAGCAGTGATCGGACTGTCCGTGTCACCGGGGAGCTGTTTTTT.

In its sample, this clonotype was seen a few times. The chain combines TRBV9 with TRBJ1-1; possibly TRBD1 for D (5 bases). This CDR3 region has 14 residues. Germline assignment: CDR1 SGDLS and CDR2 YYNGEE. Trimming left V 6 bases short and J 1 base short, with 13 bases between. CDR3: CASNNPGPNTEAFF. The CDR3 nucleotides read TGTGCCAGCAACAATCCGGGACCGAACACTGAAGCTTTCTTT.

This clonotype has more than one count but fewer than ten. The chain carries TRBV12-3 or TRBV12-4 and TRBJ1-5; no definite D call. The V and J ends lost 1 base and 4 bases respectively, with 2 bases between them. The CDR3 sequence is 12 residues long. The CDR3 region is CASSLVNQPQHF. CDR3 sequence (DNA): TGTGCCAGCAGTTTAGTAAATCAGCCCCAGCATTTT.

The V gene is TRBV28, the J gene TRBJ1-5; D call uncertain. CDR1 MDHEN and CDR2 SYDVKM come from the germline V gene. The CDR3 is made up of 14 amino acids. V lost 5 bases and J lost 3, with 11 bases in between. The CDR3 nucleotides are TGTGCCAGCAGTCCGCACGGGCACAATCAGCCCCAGCATTTT. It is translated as CASSPHGHNQPQHF.